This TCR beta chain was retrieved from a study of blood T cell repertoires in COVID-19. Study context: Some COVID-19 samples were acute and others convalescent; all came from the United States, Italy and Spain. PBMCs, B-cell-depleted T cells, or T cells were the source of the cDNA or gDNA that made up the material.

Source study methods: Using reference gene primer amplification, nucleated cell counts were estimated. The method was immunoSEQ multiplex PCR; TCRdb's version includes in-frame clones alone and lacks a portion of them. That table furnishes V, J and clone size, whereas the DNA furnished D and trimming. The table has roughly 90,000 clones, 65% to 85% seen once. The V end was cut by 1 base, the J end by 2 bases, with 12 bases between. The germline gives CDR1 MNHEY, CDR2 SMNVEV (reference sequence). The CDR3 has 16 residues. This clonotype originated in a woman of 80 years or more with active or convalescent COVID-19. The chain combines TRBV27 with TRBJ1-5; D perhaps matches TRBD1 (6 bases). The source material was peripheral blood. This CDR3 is CASSLLNTGRNQPQHF. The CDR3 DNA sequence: TGTGCCAGCAGTTTATTGAACACAGGGCGCAATCAGCCCCAGCATTTT.